This TCR beta chain stems from a study of beta chain features in type 1 diabetes. Points from the study as a whole: A pattern of fewer insertions and more deletions at VDJ junctions was seen in type 1 diabetes patients. In all four CD4+ subsets, TCRB CDR3 length was significantly, moderately reduced in type 1 diabetes. Within the patient group, naive, central memory and Treg TCRB repertoires appeared more similar to each other than within healthy donors.

Reverse transcription of all isolated RNA meant that expressed TCRB transcripts were sequenced. Method: immunoSEQ multiplex PCR; TCRdb's copy keeps in-frame clones and lacks some. The sample consists of 630,000 or so clones, around 15% of them appearing once. Worth noting for this clone: The target antigen is unknown.

Purities over 95% were achieved in all sorted populations. Trimming cost V 2 bases and J 4 bases, with 17 bases left between them. Germline CDR1 GTSNPN, CDR2 SVGIG (reference sequence). The CDR3 sequence is 15 residues long. The clonotype originates from a man aged 18 to 29 with type 1 diabetes. The specimen sequenced was naive CD4+ T cells from blood. The chain employs TRBV30 and TRBJ1-1; D remains ambiguous. CDR3 sequence: CAWSPLLRISTEAFF. CDR3 DNA sequence: TGTGCCTGGAGTCCACTCTTGAGGATCAGCACTGAAGCTTTCTTT.